These 5 T cell receptor beta chains originate from one sample sequenced in a study of blood T cells in healthy people across ages. A sample-barcoded 5' primer and a J-beta primer mix were used in a second PCR of about 7 to 12 cycles. MiXCR was run by TCRdb on the 5' RACE reads, yielding one entry per CDR3 protein. Among fewer than 2,000,000 distinct CDR3 sequences listed, about 31% were seen once. Material: blood. The receptors here all came from a young woman in good health.

Only a few counts were recorded for this clonotype. J is TRBJ2-3 and V is TRBV2, with D hard to call. V shed 3 bases and J shed 7 bases, with 5 bases lying between them. Germline V gene data show CDR1 as SNHLY and CDR2 as FYNNEI. The CDR3 contains 11 residues. This CDR3 is CASSELYTQYF. Written as DNA, the CDR3 is TGTGCCAGCAGTGAGCTGTATACGCAGTATTTT.

The chain employs TRBV20-1 and TRBJ2-3; TRBD2 is a possible D gene (6 bases). Germline-derived CDR1 and CDR2 are DFQATT and SNEGSKA (reference sequence). Between the trimmed V and J ends, which lost 3 bases and 6 bases, there was a span of 13 bases. The CDR3 contains 13 residues. The CDR3 loop is CSARVGGRDTQYF. The CDR3 bases are TGCAGTGCTAGGGTGGGAGGTCGGGATACGCAGTATTTT.

The chain has TRBV9 and TRBJ2-1, with a possible D match to TRBD1 (5 bases). V lost 4 bases, J lost 6 bases, and 14 bases lay in between. The CDR3 is 14 amino acids. Germline values: CDR1 SGDLS, CDR2 YYNGEE. CDR3 nucleotides: TGTGCCAGCAGCATTGATGGCAGGGTCAATGAGCAGTTCTTC. This gives the protein CASSIDGRVNEQFF.

Ten or more counts support this clonotype. The chain recombines TRBV29-1 with TRBJ2-5; a weak D match, TRBD1 (5 bases). From germline, CDR1 is SQVTM and CDR2 ANQGSEA. This CDR3 is built from 12 residues. Trimming took 5 bases from V and 5 from J, leaving 12 bases between them. The CDR3 DNA follows: TGCAGCGTTCTAACAGGTCTTGAGACCCAGTACTTC. Protein: CSVLTGLETQYF.

This rearrangement joins TRBV12-3 or TRBV12-4 to TRBJ1-2; D is undetermined. V lost 3 bases and J 5 bases, leaving 16 bases between the germline ends. This CDR3 contains 15 residues. CDR3: CASSFGPAPVYGYTF. The CDR3 DNA follows: TGTGCCAGCAGTTTTGGACCGGCGCCGGTTTATGGCTACACCTTC.